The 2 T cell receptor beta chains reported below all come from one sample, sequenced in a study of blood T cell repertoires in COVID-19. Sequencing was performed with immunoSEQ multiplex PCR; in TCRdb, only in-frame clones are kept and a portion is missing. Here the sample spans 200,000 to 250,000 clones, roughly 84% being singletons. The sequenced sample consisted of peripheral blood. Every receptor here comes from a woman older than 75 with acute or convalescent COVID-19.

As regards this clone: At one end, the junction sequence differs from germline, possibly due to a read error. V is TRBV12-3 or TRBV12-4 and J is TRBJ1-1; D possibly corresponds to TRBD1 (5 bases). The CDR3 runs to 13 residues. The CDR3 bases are TGTGCCAGCAGACCAAGTCCCGGGACTGTTGTTAGCTTT. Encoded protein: CASRPSPGTVVSF.

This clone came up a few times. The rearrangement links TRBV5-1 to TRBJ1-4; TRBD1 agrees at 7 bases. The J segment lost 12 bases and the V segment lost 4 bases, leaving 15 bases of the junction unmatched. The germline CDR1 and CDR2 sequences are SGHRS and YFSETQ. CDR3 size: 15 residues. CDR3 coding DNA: TGCGCCAGCAGCCGAACAGGGGCCGAACGTAGTGAACTGTTTTTT. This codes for CASSRTGAERSELFF.